Included here is one T cell receptor (beta chain) sequence, with context. The data were obtained in a study of T cell responses to AZD1222 COVID-19 vaccine. The V gene end was trimmed by 7 bases and the J gene end by 4 bases; junction bases not matched to a gene: 9. Germline CDR1 reads ENHRY; CDR2 reads SYGVKD. This CDR3 spans 14 amino acids. Assay: immunoSEQ multiplex PCR; the TCRdb copy retains only in-frame clones and omits some. The sample yields 80,000 to 100,000 clones, more than 90% seen once. V is TRBV10-3 and J is TRBJ1-1; 7 nucleotides match TRBD1. The sequences come from peripheral blood, collected on day 0 of AZD1222 vaccination. This receptor was identified in an adult in good health. The CDR3 coding sequence is TGTGCCATCACCCATGACAGGGTGGTCACTGAAGCTTTCTTT. Amino acids: CAITHDRVVTEAFF.